This TCR beta chain emerged from a study of T cell repertoires in cytomegalovirus infection (dated by TCRdb to about 2019). Regarding the complete study: The peptide stimulations were aimed at well-studied HLA-B-restricted epitopes as well as recently identified HLA-C-restricted CMV epitopes, whose presentation resists viral immunomodulation. The HLA type of each donor mattered for the analysis, because public TCR beta signatures pointed to carriage of CMV infection along with the matching HLA type. Beyond this particular receptor, the publication reports: The ex vivo response was dominated by HLA-C-restricted CMV-specific TCR beta clonotypes, which also provided the single most frequent clonotype in two of eight donors. In both this cohort and an independent roughly 360-donor cohort, the cumulative frequency of public TCR beta family members distinguished carriers of CMV infection plus the relevant HLA type.

The data were produced on an Illumina HiSeq 1500. TCRdb's own reprocessing of the public reads used fastp at Q25 and MiXCR and kept productive beta chains. Here each entry gathers all rows of one CDR3 protein and keeps the most common genes and DNA. The sample table shows tens of thousands of distinct CDR3 sequences, and about 18% are seen once. The ten biggest clones cover less than 70% of the sample. The CDR3 covers 14 residues, taking in both the cysteine and the phenylalanine. Only the CDR3 DNA stays, 42 bases, in frame from base 1. CDR1 MDHEN and CDR2 SYDVKM were looked up in the germline V gene. For this chain, trimming is 2 bases at the V end and 2 bases at the J end, and the number of junction bases without a gene match is 1. A remark on this clonotype: The clone's antigen remains unknown. Base qualities are not recorded, but no much larger clone differs from it by a single base.

This specimen's treatment or condition label, per the study, means: in vitro stimulation with specific CMV peptide epitopes to enrich CMV-specific T cells. The rearrangement joined TRBV28 to TRBJ1-2, and 8 bases in between align with TRBD1. This specimen was CD8+ T cells from cultured PBMCs, taken from culture after CMV antigen stimulation. The sequence derives from a human donor in good health (CMV status not recorded). Some clones in this sample may be carry-over from other donors' samples. DNA sequence: TGTGCCAGCAGTTTAACAGGGGGGAACTATGGCTACACCTTC. Translated, it gives CASSLTGGNYGYTF.